Described below is a single T cell receptor beta chain sequence and its context. What it recognizes is unknown. The sample comes from a study of radiotherapy plus CTLA-4 blockade in lung cancer. The CDR3 covers 14 residues. The V gene end was trimmed by 6 bases and the J gene end by 6 bases; junction bases not matched to a gene: 6. CDR1 is MNHNS and CDR2 is SASEGT in the germline V gene. Chemo-refractory metastatic non-small-cell lung cancer patients underwent focal radiation alongside CTLA-4 blockade with ipilimumab. The assay was immunoSEQ multiplex PCR, and TCRdb's table has in-frame clones only and misses some. The sample carries over 100,000 clones, roughly 86% recorded once. Points from the study as a whole: TCR clones of tumor origin grew in blood after radiotherapy plus ipilimumab.

The sample in question was peripheral blood, obtained from a patient treated with radiotherapy plus ipilimumab. The TCR sequence derives from a human donor with non-small cell lung cancer that progressed on radiotherapy plus ipilimumab. Some clones in this sample may be carry-over from other donors' samples. J is TRBJ1-2 and V is TRBV6-1; 11 bases agree with TRBD1. CDR3 nucleotides: TGTGCCAGCAGGCCCGGGACAGGGGGTCATGGCTACACCTTC. Translating gives CASRPGTGGHGYTF.